A single sample gave rise to the 6 T cell receptor beta chains below, sequenced in a study of T-cell memory formation after mild COVID-19. Each CDR3 protein is one row after TCRdb ran MiXCR on the 5' RACE reads. The data show about 190,000 distinct CDR3 sequences, with roughly 18% seen just once and 2.4% held by the top ten. Sample: PBMCs or a T cell subset sorted from them (not recorded which). The receptors originated from an adult woman who had mild COVID-19 (a few samples of this study predate the infection). Cell type and time point are not known.

This clonotype occurred many times. This chain connects TRBV5-1 to TRBJ2-7; 8 bases are a match to TRBD1. Germline CDR1 and CDR2: SGHRS and YFSETQ. Trimming at V came to 6 bases and at J to 5 bases, leaving 7 bases not matched to a gene. This CDR3 is 13 amino acids long. CDR3 in DNA: TGCGCCAGCACGGGACAGGTATCAGACGAGCAGTACTTC. This gives the protein CASTGQVSDEQYF.

This chain connects TRBV18 to TRBJ2-7; tentative D call: TRBD1 (6 bases). This CDR3 region has 14 residues. Per germline, CDR1 KGHSH and CDR2 LQKENI. Between the trimmed V and J ends, which lost 2 bases and 4 bases, there was a span of 12 bases. For the CDR3, the DNA is TGTGCCAGCTCACCAGGGGGCGCCCAGTACGAGCAGTACTTC. This sequence encodes CASSPGGAQYEQYF. The variable domain in full, completed from reference TRBV18 and TRBJ2-7, reads NAGVMQNPRHLVRRRGQEARLRCSPMKGHSHVYWYRQLPEEGLKFMVYLQKENIIDESGMPKERFSAEFPKEGPSILRIQQVVRGDSAAYFCASSPGGAQYEQYFGPGTRLTVT.

In this sample, this clonotype turned up a few times. The V call is TRBV12-3 or TRBV12-4, the J call TRBJ1-1, with TRBD1 matching over 9 bases. The trim removed 5 bases at V and 11 bases at J, leaving 9 bases unmatched. There are 13 residues in the CDR3. This chain's CDR3 is CASSPRDRARAFF. The DNA of the CDR3 is TGTGCCAGCAGTCCCCGGGACAGGGCACGCGCTTTCTTT.

Only a few counts were recorded for this clonotype. The genes are TRBV5-1 and TRBJ1-1; no definite D call. V shed 2 bases and J shed 4 bases, with 12 bases lying between them. Germline CDR1 SGHRS, CDR2 YFSETQ. This CDR3 comprises 14 residues. The CDR3 coding sequence is TGCGCCAGCAGCTTACCAAAGGCCGCCACTGAAGCTTTCTTT. Its translation: CASSLPKAATEAFF.

This clonotype was seen only a few times. The rearrangement uses TRBV7-9 and TRBJ2-1, with D unclear. The length of the CDR3 is 11 residues. The V gene lost 8 bases and the J gene lost 3 bases, with 5 bases spanning the gap. The germline gives CDR1 SEHNR, CDR2 FQNEAQ (reference sequence). CDR3 sequence reads: CASGVYNEQFF. CDR3 coding DNA: TGTGCCAGCGGTGTCTACAATGAGCAGTTCTTC.

This clonotype was observed at least ten times. J is TRBJ1-3 and V is TRBV28, with D perhaps TRBD1 (6 bases). The V end lost 5 bases, the J end lost 4 bases, and 24 bases lay between the germline ends. Looked up from germline, CDR1 is MDHEN and CDR2 is SYDVKM. This CDR3 contains 18 residues. CDR3 residues: CASSPFLYSGQGGNTIYF. DNA for the CDR3: TGTGCCAGCAGTCCCTTTTTATACTCGGGACAAGGCGGAAACACCATATATTTT.